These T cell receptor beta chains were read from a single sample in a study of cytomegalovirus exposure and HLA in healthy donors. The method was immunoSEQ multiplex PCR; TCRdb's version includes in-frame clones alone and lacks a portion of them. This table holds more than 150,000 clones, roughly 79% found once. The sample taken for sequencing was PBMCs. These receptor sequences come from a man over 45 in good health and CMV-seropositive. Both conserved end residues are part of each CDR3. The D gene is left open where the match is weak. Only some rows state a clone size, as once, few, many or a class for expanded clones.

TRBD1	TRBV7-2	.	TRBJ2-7	CASSRDRGFYEQYF	TGTGCCAGCAGCAGAGACAGGGGGTTTTACGAGCAGTACTTC
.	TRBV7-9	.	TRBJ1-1	CASSLSTGFRTEAFF	TGTGCCAGCAGCCTATCTACAGGGTTCCGCACTGAAGCTTTCTTT
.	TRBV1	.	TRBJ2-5	CTSSSDYQETQYF	TGCACCAGCAGCTCTGACTATCAAGAGACCCAGTACTTC
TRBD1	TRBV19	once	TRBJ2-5	CASSTRTGYRKTQYF	TGTGCCAGTAGTACGCGGACAGGGTATAGGAAGACCCAGTACTTC
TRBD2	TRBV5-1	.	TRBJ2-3	CASSLGELAGGRVPLRF	TGCGCCAGCAGCTTGGGCGAACTAGCGGGGGGGCGCGTCCCCCTCCGTTTT
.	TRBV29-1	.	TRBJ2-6	CSVETSRGASGANVLTF	TGCAGCGTCGAAACTTCCAGGGGCGCATCTGGGGCCAACGTCCTGACTTTC
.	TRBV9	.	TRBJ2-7	CASSVSSKGVEQYF	TGTGCCAGCAGCGTTTCTAGTAAGGGGGTCGAGCAGTACTTC
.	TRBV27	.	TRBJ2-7	CASSLYPREPGNDEQYF	TGTGCCAGCAGTTTATACCCCCGGGAGCCTGGGAACGACGAGCAGTACTTC
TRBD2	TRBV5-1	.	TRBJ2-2	CASSYSGGSTGELFF	TGCGCCAGCAGCTATAGCGGGGGGAGTACCGGGGAGCTGTTTTTT
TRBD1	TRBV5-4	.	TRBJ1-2	CASSEGAAIYGYTF	TGTGCCAGCAGCGAGGGGGCAGCAATCTATGGCTACACCTTC
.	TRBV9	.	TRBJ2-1	CASSVGGGPGNEQFF	TGTGCCAGCAGCGTAGGGGGGGGGCCGGGAAATGAGCAGTTCTTC
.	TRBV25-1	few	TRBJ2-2	CASRDTGELFF	TGTGCCAGCCGGGACACCGGGGAGCTGTTTTTT
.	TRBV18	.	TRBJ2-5	CASSPPSQVRGAAETQYF	TGTGCCAGCTCACCACCGTCCCAAGTCCGGGGGGCCGCGGAGACCCAGTACTTC
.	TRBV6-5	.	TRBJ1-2	CASSYSAAPGNYGYTF	TGTGCCAGCAGTTACTCAGCCGCCCCCGGGAACTATGGCTACACCTTC
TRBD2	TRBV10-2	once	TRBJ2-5	CASSGSGGAKTQYF	TGCGCCAGCAGTGGTAGCGGGGGGGCCAAGACCCAGTACTTC
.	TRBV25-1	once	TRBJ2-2	CASSGVYTGELFF	TGTGCCAGCAGTGGAGTTTACACCGGGGAGCTGTTTTTT
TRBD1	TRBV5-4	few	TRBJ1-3	CASSLGGAMGNTIYF	TGTGCCAGCAGCCTAGGGGGCGCGATGGGAAACACCATATATTTT
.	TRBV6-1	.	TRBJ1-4	CASSEATNEKLFF	TGTGCCAGCAGTGAGGCCACAAATGAAAAACTGTTTTTT
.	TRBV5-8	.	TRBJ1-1	CASSLLTMGGNTEAFF	TGTGCCAGCAGCTTATTAACAATGGGGGGGAACACTGAAGCTTTCTTT
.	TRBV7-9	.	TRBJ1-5	CASSPRQVNQPQHF	TGTGCCAGCAGCCCTCGTCAGGTTAATCAGCCCCAGCATTTT
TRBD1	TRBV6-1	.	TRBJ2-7	CASSEAFMWGQPYEQYF	TGTGCCAGCAGTGAAGCGTTTATGTGGGGACAGCCATACGAGCAGTACTTC
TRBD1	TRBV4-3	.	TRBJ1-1	CASSYGQDRRAEAFF	TGCGCCAGCAGCTACGGACAGGATAGGAGGGCTGAAGCTTTCTTT
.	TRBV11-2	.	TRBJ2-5	CASSLAQVTETQYF	TGTGCCAGCAGCTTAGCTCAGGTCACAGAGACCCAGTACTTC
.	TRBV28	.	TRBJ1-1	CASSASGTPNTEAFF	TGTGCCAGCAGTGCTTCGGGGACACCAAACACTGAAGCTTTCTTT
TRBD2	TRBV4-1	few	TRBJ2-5	CASSQARGAGGPETQYF	TGCGCCAGCAGCCAGGCTCGGGGGGCGGGGGGGCCAGAGACCCAGTACTTC
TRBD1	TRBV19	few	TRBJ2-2	CAGRDRANTGELFF	TGTGCCGGGCGGGACAGGGCGAACACCGGGGAGCTGTTTTTT
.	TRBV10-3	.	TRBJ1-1	CAISESRQPYEAFF	TGTGCCATCAGTGAGTCGAGGCAGCCCTATGAAGCTTTCTTT
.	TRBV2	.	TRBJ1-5	CASSRDSNQPQHF	TGCGCCAGCAGCCGGGATTCAAATCAGCCCCAGCATTTT
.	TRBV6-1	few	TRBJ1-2	CASSEILKPLYGYTF	TGTGCCAGCAGTGAGATACTAAAGCCCCTCTATGGCTACACCTTC
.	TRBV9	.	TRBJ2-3	CASSVGGGASDTQYF	TGTGCCAGCAGCGTAGGTGGGGGGGCCTCAGATACGCAGTATTTT
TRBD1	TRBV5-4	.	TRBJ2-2	CASSSTGVDTGELFF	TGTGCCAGCAGCTCGACAGGGGTAGACACCGGGGAGCTGTTTTTT
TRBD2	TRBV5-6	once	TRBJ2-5	CASSGGTNQETQYF	TGTGCCAGCAGCGGGGGGACTAACCAAGAGACCCAGTACTTC
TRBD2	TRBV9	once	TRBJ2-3	CASSSRASGGGTDTQYF	TGTGCCAGCAGCTCCCGGGCCAGCGGGGGAGGCACAGATACGCAGTATTTT
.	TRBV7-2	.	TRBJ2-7	CASSLGLRGAEQYF	TGTGCCAGCAGCTTAGGCCTACGGGGGGCCGAGCAGTACTTC
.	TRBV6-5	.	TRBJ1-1	CASSYSTAALAAEAFF	TGTGCCAGCAGTTACTCGACCGCCGCGTTGGCGGCTGAAGCTTTCTTT
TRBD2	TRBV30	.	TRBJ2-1	CAWSDGGGAEQFF	TGTGCCTGGAGTGATGGCGGGGGGGCGGAGCAGTTCTTC
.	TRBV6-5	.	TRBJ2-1	CASSYSVTGGYEQFF	TGTGCCAGCAGTTACTCGGTTACGGGGGGCTATGAGCAGTTCTTC
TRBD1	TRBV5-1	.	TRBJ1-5	CASSPQGGRGSNQPQHF	TGCGCCAGCAGCCCCCAGGGAGGCAGGGGGAGCAATCAGCCCCAGCATTTT
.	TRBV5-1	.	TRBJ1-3	CASSLGSGYGNTIYF	TGCGCCAGCAGCTTGGGATCGGGTTATGGAAACACCATATATTTT
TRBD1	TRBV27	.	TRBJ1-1	CASSLWTGGFTEAFF	TGTGCCAGCAGTTTATGGACAGGGGGCTTCACTGAAGCTTTCTTT
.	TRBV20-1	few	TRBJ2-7	CSAPSGKSSYF	TGCAGTGCTCCTTCGGGGAAATCATCGTACTTC
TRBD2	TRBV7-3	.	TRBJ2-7	CASSPSGGAYDEQYF	TGTGCCAGCAGCCCAAGCGGGGGGGCCTACGACGAGCAGTACTTC
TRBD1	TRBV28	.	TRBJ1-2	CASRRALGTGHYGYTF	TGTGCCAGCAGAAGGGCCCTCGGGACAGGGCACTATGGCTACACCTTC
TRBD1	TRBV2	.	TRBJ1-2	CASSYRKGQGTGGYTF	TGTGCCAGCAGTTATCGCAAAGGACAGGGAACAGGTGGCTACACCTTC
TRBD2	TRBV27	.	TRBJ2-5	CASSLGTSGPAYF	TGTGCCAGCAGTCTGGGAACTAGCGGGCCAGCGTACTTC
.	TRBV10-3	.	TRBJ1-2	CATYTIAGSYGYTF	TGTGCAACCTACACTATCGCGGGGTCCTATGGCTACACCTTC
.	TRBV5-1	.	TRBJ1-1	CASSSGYTEAFF	TGCGCCAGCAGCTCAGGTTACACTGAAGCTTTCTTT